This entry lists 5 T cell receptor beta chains sequenced from one sample in a study of T cells in Graves' hyperthyroidism and ophthalmopathy. The investigators amplified TCR beta CDR3 regions from RNA transcripts. The study used the HTBI primer set for a first-round RT-PCR of the TCR CDR3. TCRdb re-analysed the multiplex PCR reads in MiXCR, keeping a single row per CDR3 protein. The sample includes some 490,000 distinct CDR3 sequences, 22% of them seen just once. Material: blood. The receptor set was obtained from a woman in her 70s with Graves' ophthalmopathy.

V usage is TRBV6-1 and J usage is TRBJ2-3, with D possibly being TRBD2 (7 bases). The germline V gene has CDR1 MNHNS and CDR2 SASEGT. V lost 7 bases, J lost 5 bases, and 13 bases lay in between. This CDR3 spans 13 amino acids. Here the CDR3 DNA reads TGTGCCAGCAACCTAGGGGGGGTAGATACGCAGTATTTT. Amino acid sequence: CASNLGGVDTQYF.

This chain connects TRBV3-1 to TRBJ1-6; D is unresolved. Trimming took off 1 base at V and 7 bases at J, with 11 bases between the two ends. CDR3 length: 15 amino acids. CDR1 is LGHDT and CDR2 is YNNKEL in the germline V gene (reference sequence). The CDR3 region has the DNA TGTGCCAGCAGCCAAGGTCAGCTTATAAATTCACCCCTCCACTTT. It translates to CASSQGQLINSPLHF. Full variable domain (outside the CDR3, taken from reference TRBV3-1 and TRBJ1-6): DTAVSQTPKYLVTQMGNDKSIKCEQNLGHDTMYWYKQDSKKFLKIMFSYNNKELIINETVPNRFSPKSPDKAHLNLHINSLELGDSAVYFCASSQGQLINSPLHFGNGTRLTVT.

This clonotype was detected only a few times. V is TRBV10-2 and J is TRBJ1-3; no definite D call. The V end was cut by 5 bases, the J end by 6 bases, with 8 bases between. This CDR3 comprises 12 residues. Germline V CDR1 and CDR2: WSHSY, SAAADI. The DNA of the CDR3 is TGCGCCAGCAGTCTTAGGGAAAACACCATATATTTT. Translation: CASSLRENTIYF.

This clonotype showed up many times. The chain recombines TRBV10-1 with TRBJ1-2, with D unclear. The germline V gene encodes CDR1 WNHNN and CDR2 SYGVQD (reference sequence). The CDR3 runs to 13 residues. The ends were cut back, 3 bases at V and 8 bases at J, with 13 bases in the middle. The CDR3 DNA reads as TGCGCCAGCAGTGACACGGGAGAACGGGGCTACACCTTC. It specifies CASSDTGERGYTF.

This clonotype appeared a few times. V and J are TRBV4-1 and TRBJ2-3, with D uncertain. The CDR3 loop spans 14 amino acids. Germline V gene data show CDR1 as MGHRA and CDR2 as YSYEKL. Trimming pared 2 bases from V and 6 bases from J, leaving 12 bases between. CDR3 loop: CASSQLRVSDTQYF. The CDR3 nucleotides are TGCGCCAGCAGCCAATTACGAGTTTCCGATACGCAGTATTTT.